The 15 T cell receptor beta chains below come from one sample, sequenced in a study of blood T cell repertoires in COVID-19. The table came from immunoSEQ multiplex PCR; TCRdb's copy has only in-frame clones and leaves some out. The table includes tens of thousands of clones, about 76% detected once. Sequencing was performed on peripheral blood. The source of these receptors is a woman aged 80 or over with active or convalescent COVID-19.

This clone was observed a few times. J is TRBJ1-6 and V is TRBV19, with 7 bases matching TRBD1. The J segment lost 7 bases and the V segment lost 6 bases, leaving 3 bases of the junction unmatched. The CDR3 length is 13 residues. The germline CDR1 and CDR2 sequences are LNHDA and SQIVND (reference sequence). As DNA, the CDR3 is TGTGCCAGTAGGCCGGGACAGAATTCACCCCTCCACTTT. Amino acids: CASRPGQNSPLHF.

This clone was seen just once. The CDR3 DNA is TGTGCCACCAGCAGAGATTTGAAGGGGTCCGTATTAAGTTCACCCCTCCACTTT. It codes for CATSRDLKGSVLSSPLHF. The chain links TRBV15 to TRBJ1-6; tentative D call: TRBD1 (5 bases). Trimming removed 0 bases at V and 9 bases at J, with 21 bases between. CDR1 LNHNV and CDR2 YYDKDF come from the germline V gene (reference sequence). The CDR3 runs 18 residues. Full variable domain (remainder filled in from reference TRBV15 and TRBJ1-6): DAMVIQNPRYQVTQFGKPVTLSCSQTLNHNVMYWYQQKSSQAPKLLFHYYDKDFNNEADTPDNFQSRRPNTSFCFLDIRSPGLGDTAMYLCATSRDLKGSVLSSPLHFGNGTRLTVT.

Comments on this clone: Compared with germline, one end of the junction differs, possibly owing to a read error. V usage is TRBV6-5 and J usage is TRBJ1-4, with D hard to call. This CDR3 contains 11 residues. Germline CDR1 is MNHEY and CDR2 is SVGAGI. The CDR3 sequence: CASSLPPGLTF. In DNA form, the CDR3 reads TGTGCCAGCAGCCTACCTCCGGGATTAACCTTT.

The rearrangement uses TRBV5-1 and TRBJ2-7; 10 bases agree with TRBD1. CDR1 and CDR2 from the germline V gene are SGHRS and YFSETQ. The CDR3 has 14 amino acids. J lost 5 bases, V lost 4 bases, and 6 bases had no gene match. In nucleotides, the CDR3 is TGCGCCAGCAGCAACCGGGACAGGGGCGACGAGCAGTACTTC. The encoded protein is CASSNRDRGDEQYF.

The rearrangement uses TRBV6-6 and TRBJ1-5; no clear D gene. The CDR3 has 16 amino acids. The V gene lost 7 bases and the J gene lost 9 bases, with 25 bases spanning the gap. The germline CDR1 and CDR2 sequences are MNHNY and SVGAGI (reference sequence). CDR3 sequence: CASTYDSRSSVRPQHF. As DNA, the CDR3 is TGTGCCAGCACCTACGATTCTAGAAGCTCGGTACGGCCCCAGCATTTT.

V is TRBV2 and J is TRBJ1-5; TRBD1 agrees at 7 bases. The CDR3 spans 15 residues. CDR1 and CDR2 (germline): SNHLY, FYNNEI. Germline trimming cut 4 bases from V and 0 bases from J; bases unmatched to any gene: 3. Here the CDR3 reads CASSVQGDSNQPQHF. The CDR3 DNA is TGTGCCAGCAGTGTCCAGGGGGATAGCAATCAGCCCCAGCATTTT.

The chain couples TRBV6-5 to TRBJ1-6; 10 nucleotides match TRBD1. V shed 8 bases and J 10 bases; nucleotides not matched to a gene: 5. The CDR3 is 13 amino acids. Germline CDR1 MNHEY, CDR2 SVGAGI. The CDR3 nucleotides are TGTGCCAGCCGACAGGGGGCCAACTCACCCCTCCACTTT. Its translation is CASRQGANSPLHF.

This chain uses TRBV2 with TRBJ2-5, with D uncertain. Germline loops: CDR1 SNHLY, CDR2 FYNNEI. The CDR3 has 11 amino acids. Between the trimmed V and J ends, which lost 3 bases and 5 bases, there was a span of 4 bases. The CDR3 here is CASSDVETQYF. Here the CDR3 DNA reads TGTGCCAGCAGTGACGTGGAGACCCAGTACTTC.

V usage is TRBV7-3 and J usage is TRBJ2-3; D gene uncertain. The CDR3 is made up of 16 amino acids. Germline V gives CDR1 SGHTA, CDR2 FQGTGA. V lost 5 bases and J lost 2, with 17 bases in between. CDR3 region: CASSPRGLTNTDTQYF. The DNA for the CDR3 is TGTGCCAGCAGCCCCCGTGGCCTAACTAACACAGATACGCAGTATTTT.

The CDR3 coding sequence is TGTGCCAGCAGCTTAGGATGGAGTCGCGGGGTAAGCTCCTACAATGAGCAGTTCTTC. Protein: CASSLGWSRGVSSYNEQFF. The rearrangement links TRBV11-2 to TRBJ2-1, with TRBD2 as a possible D gene (6 bases). The V gene lost 1 base and the J gene lost 0 bases, with 19 bases spanning the gap. CDR3 length equals 19 residues. The germline gives CDR1 SGHAT, CDR2 FQNNGV.

The CDR3 coding sequence is TGTGCCAGTAGTATAGACAGTGGCTACACCTTC. It translates to CASSIDSGYTF. The chain is built from TRBV19 and TRBJ1-2; the D is unclear. CDR1 is LNHDA and CDR2 is SQIVND in the germline V gene (reference sequence). This CDR3 is built from 11 residues. Trimming removed 0 bases at V and 7 bases at J, with 3 bases between.

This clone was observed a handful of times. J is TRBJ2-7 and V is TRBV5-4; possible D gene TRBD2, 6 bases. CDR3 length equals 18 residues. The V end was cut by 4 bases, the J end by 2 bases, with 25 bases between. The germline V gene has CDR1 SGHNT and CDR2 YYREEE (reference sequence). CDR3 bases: TGTGCCAGCAGCACCCCTCTAGGCGGGGATGAGGCAGCCTACGAGCAGTACTTC. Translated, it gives CASSTPLGGDEAAYEQYF.

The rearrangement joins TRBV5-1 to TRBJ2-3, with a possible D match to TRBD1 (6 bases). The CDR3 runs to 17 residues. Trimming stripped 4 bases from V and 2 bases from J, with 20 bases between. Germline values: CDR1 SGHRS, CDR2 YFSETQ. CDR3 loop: CASSPAPLQGPTDTQYF. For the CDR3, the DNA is TGCGCCAGCAGCCCCGCCCCCCTACAGGGCCCCACAGATACGCAGTATTTT.

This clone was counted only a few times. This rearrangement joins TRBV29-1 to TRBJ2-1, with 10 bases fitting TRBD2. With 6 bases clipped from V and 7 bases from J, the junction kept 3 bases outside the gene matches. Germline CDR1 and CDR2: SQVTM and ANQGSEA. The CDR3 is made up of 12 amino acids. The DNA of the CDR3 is TGCAGCGTACCAGCGGGGGGGAATGAGCAGTTCTTC. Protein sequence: CSVPAGGNEQFF.

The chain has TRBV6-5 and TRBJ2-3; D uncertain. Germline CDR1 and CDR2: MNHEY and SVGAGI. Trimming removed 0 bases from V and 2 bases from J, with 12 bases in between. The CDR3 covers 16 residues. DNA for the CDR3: TGTGCCAGCAGTTACTCCGTGGCGGTCCCCACAGATACGCAGTATTTT. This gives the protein CASSYSVAVPTDTQYF.